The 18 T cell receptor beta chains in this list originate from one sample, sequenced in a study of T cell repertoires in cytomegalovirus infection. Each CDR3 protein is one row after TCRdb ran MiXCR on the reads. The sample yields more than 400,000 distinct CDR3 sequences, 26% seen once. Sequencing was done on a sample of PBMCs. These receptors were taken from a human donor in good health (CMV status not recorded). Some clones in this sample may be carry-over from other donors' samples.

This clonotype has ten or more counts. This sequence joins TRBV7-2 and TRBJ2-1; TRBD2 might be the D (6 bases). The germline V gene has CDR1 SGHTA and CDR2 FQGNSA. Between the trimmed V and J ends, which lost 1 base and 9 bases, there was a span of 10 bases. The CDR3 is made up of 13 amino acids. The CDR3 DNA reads TGTGCCAGCAGCTTAGTTCGGGAGAGTGAGCAGTTCTTC. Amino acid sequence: CASSLVRESEQFF.

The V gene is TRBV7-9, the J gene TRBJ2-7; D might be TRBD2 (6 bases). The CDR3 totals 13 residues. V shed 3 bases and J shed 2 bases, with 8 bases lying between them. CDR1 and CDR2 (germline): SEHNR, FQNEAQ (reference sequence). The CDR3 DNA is TGTGCCAGCAGCTTCCGGACTACCTACGAGCAGTACTTC. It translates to CASSFRTTYEQYF.

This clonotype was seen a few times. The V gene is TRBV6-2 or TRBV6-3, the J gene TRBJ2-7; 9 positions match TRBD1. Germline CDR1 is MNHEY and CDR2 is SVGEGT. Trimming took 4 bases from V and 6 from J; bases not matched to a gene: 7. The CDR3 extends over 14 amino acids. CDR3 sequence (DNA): TGTGCCAGCAGTTTGGACAGGGGAGGGGTCGAGCAGTACGTC. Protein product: CASSLDRGGVEQYV.

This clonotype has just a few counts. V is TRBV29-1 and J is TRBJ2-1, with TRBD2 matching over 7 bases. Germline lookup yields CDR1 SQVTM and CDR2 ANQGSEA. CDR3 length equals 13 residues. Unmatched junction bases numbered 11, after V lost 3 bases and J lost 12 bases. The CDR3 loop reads CSVEVSGSAGQFF. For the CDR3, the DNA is TGCAGCGTTGAGGTTAGCGGGTCAGCGGGGCAGTTCTTC.

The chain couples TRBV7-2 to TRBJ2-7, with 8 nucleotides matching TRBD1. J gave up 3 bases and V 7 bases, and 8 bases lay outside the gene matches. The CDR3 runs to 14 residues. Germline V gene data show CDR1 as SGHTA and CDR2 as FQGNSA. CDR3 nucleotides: TGTGCCAGCACCGAGGGACAGGTTTTCTACGAGCAGTACTTC. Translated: CASTEGQVFYEQYF. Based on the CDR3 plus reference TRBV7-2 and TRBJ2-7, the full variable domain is GAGVSQSPSNKVTEKGKDVELRCDPISGHTALYWYRQSLGQGLEFLIYFQGNSAPDKSGLPSDRFSAERTGGSVSTLTIQRTQQEDSAVYLCASTEGQVFYEQYFGPGTRLTVT.

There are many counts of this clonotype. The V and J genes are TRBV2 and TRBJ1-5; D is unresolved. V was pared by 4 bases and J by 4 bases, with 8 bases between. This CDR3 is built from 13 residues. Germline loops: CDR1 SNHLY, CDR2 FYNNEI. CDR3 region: CASSVFENQPQHF. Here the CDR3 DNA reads TGTGCCAGCAGTGTATTCGAGAATCAGCCCCAGCATTTT.

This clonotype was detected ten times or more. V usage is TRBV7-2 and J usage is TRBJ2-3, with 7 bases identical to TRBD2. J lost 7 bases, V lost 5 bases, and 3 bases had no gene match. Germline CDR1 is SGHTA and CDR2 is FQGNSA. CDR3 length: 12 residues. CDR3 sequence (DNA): TGTGCCAGCAGCCAGAGCGGGAATACGCAGTATTTT. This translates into CASSQSGNTQYF.

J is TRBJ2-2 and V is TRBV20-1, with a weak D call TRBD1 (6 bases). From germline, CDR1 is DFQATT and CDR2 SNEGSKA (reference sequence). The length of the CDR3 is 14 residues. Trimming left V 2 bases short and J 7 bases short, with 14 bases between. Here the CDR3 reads CSARKNRVHGELFF. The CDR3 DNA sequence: TGCAGTGCTAGAAAAAACAGGGTTCACGGGGAGCTGTTTTTT.

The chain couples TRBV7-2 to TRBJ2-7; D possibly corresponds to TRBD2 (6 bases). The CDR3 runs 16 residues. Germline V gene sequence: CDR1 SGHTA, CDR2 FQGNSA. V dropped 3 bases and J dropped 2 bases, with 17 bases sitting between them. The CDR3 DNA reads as TGTGCCAGCAGCTTGGCGGCCGGGCGGGATACCTACGAGCAGTACTTC. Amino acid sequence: CASSLAAGRDTYEQYF.

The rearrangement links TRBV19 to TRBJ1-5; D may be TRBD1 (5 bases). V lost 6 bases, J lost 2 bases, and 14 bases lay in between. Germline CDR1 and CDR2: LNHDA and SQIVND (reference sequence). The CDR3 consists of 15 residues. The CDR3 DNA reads TGTGCCAGTAGGCTCTCAGGGTATGGCAATCAGCCCCAGCATTTT. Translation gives CASRLSGYGNQPQHF.

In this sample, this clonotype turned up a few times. The CDR3 is CASSGRYEQYV. The DNA for the CDR3 is TGTGCCAGCAGTGGACGGTACGAGCAGTACGTC. This chain links TRBV6-2 or TRBV6-3 with TRBJ2-7; no reliable D call. The CDR3 is 11 amino acids. Trimming removed 5 bases from V and 4 bases from J, with 6 bases in between. Germline V gene data show CDR1 as MNHEY and CDR2 as SVGEGT.

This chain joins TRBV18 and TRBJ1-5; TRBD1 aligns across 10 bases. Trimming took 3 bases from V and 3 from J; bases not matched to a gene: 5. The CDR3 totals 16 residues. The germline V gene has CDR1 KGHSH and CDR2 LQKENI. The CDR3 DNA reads TGTGCCAGCTCACCGTCGGGACAGGGGATCAATCAGCCCCAGCATTTT. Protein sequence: CASSPSGQGINQPQHF. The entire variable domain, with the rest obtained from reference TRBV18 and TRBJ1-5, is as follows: NAGVMQNPRHLVRRRGQEARLRCSPMKGHSHVYWYRQLPEEGLKFMVYLQKENIIDESGMPKERFSAEFPKEGPSILRIQQVVRGDSAAYFCASSPSGQGINQPQHFGDGTRLSIL.

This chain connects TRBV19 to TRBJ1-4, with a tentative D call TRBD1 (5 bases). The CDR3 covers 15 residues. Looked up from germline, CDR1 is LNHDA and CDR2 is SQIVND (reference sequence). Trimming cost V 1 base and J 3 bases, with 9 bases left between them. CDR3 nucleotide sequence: TGTGCCAGTAGTATAGCAGGGACGGCTAATGAAAAACTGTTTTTT. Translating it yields CASSIAGTANEKLFF.

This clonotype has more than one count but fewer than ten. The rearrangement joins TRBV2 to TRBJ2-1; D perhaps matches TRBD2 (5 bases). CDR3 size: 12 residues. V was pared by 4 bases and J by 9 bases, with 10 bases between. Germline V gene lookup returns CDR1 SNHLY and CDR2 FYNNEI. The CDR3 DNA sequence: TGTGCCAGCAGTGGGACTGCCGTTGAGCAGTTCTTC. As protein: CASSGTAVEQFF.

The DNA of the CDR3 is TGCGCCAGCAGCCAAGATTTTGGCAGGAACTATGGCTACACCTTC. This translates into CASSQDFGRNYGYTF. V usage is TRBV4-3 and J usage is TRBJ1-2; no clear D gene. V was cut by 0 bases and J by 2 bases, with 10 bases left in between. CDR3 size: 15 residues. The germline V gene has CDR1 LGHNA and CDR2 YSLEER.

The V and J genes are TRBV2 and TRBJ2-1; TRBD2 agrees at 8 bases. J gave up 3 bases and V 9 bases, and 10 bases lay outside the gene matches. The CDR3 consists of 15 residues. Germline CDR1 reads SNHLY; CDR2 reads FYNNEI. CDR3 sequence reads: CASSLAGLNYNEQFF. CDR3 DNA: TGTGCCAGTTCATTAGCGGGACTAAACTACAATGAGCAGTTCTTC.

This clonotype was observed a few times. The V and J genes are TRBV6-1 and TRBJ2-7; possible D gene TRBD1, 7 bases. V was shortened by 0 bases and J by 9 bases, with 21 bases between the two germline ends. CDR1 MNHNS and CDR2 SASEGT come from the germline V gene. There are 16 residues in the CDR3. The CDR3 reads CASSEALRGTAGGQYV. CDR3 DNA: TGTGCCAGCAGTGAAGCGCTTCGAGGGACAGCGGGTGGGCAGTACGTC.

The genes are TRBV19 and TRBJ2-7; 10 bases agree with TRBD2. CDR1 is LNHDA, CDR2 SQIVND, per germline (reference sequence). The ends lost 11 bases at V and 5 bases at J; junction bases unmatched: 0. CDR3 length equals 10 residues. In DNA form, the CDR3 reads TGTGCCGGGACTAGCGACGAGCAGTACTTC. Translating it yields CAGTSDEQYF.